Below are 20 T cell receptor beta chains sequenced from a single sample in a study of T cell responses to AZD1222 COVID-19 vaccine. Sequencing was performed with immunoSEQ multiplex PCR; in TCRdb, only in-frame clones are kept and a portion is missing. The data hold roughly 130,000 clones, with 85% to 95% observed a single time. Source: peripheral blood, taken on day 0 of AZD1222 vaccination. The source is an adult in good health.

This chain links TRBV7-8 with TRBJ2-3; D might be TRBD1 (5 bases). Deletions cut 4 bases from V and 0 bases from J, with 14 bases between. CDR3 length: 16 amino acids. Per germline, CDR1 SGHVS and CDR2 FQNEAQ. The DNA for the CDR3 is TGTGCCAGCAGCTCCAGGGTTTTGTCTAGCACAGATACGCAGTATTTT. Encoded protein: CASSSRVLSSTDTQYF.

V is TRBV6-1 and J is TRBJ1-1; D gene unclear. This CDR3 has 15 amino acids. Germline-derived CDR1 and CDR2 are MNHNS and SASEGT. V dropped 1 base and J dropped 0 bases, with 9 bases sitting between them. In nucleotides, the CDR3 is TGTGCCAGCAGTGAAGGTAGTGGGGTGAACACTGAAGCTTTCTTT. It yields the protein CASSEGSGVNTEAFF.

A note on this clone: A junction end diverges from the germline sequence, so it may reflect a read error. The genes are TRBV7-7 and TRBJ2-2; 11 bases align to TRBD2. Germline CDR1 and CDR2: SSHAT and FNYEAQ (reference sequence). The CDR3 spans 19 residues. The CDR3 reads CASSPRARLAGIITGELFF. The CDR3 DNA is TGTGCTAGCAGCCCCCGAGCTCGACTAGCGGGAATTATAACCGGGGAGCTGTTTTTT.

The genes are TRBV5-1 and TRBJ2-1, with 9 bases matching TRBD2. There are 16 residues in the CDR3. Germline V CDR1 and CDR2: SGHRS, YFSETQ. The trim removed 3 bases at V and 9 bases at J, leaving 13 bases unmatched. CDR3 bases: TGCGCCAGCAGCTCGGGCGCGGGAGGGCCTGGGTTTGAGCAGTTCTTC. Translated, it gives CASSSGAGGPGFEQFF.

The chain uses TRBV24-1 and TRBJ1-2; 10 bases agree with TRBD1. With 6 bases clipped from V and 1 base from J, the junction kept 4 bases outside the gene matches. Germline lookup yields CDR1 KGHDR and CDR2 SFDVKD. This CDR3 contains 15 residues. As DNA, the CDR3 is TGTGCCACCAGTAAAGGACAGGGGGTTAACTATGGCTACACCTTC. Residues: CATSKGQGVNYGYTF.

The chain recombines TRBV19 with TRBJ1-4; 10 bases are shared with TRBD1. V lost 5 bases and J lost 4; bases outside the gene matches: 4. Germline V gene lookup returns CDR1 LNHDA and CDR2 SQIVND (reference sequence). The CDR3 sequence is 15 residues long. The CDR3 is CASSDRGLYNEKLFF. The CDR3 DNA is TGTGCCAGTAGTGACAGGGGGCTTTATAATGAAAAACTGTTTTTT.

The chain is built from TRBV7-9 and TRBJ2-7; D gene uncertain. The CDR3 length is 12 residues. The germline V and J ends were trimmed by 4 bases and 7 bases, with 11 bases remaining between them. Germline CDR1 is SEHNR and CDR2 is FQNEAQ (reference sequence). The CDR3 DNA follows: TGTGCCAGCAGCTCCCTCGGTAGGGAGCAGTACTTC. Its translation is CASSSLGREQYF.

This clone was seen once. The rearrangement links TRBV4-1 to TRBJ1-1; 9 bases line up with TRBD1. The CDR3 spans 17 residues. Per germline, CDR1 MGHRA and CDR2 YSYEKL. The V and J ends lost 2 bases and 0 bases, in that order; junction bases with no gene match: 7. The chain's CDR3 is CASSQIGQGKMNTEAFF. The DNA of the CDR3 is TGCGCCAGCAGCCAAATAGGACAGGGGAAAATGAACACTGAAGCTTTCTTT.

The genes are TRBV6-5 and TRBJ2-2; 8 positions match TRBD2. The V gene's germline CDR1 is MNHEY and CDR2 SVGAGI. V lost 0 bases to trimming and J lost 9 bases; unmatched junction nucleotides: 9. This CDR3 comprises 16 residues. CDR3 in amino acids: CASSYSSGRRMRELFF. DNA for the CDR3: TGTGCCAGCAGTTACTCCAGCGGGAGAAGAATGAGGGAGCTGTTTTTT.

The gene calls are TRBV30 and TRBJ2-3; 10 nucleotides line up with TRBD1. The V gene's germline CDR1 is GTSNPN and CDR2 SVGIG (reference sequence). The CDR3 has 14 residues. The V gene end was trimmed by 4 bases and the J gene end by 4 bases; junction bases not matched to a gene: 5. Written as DNA, the CDR3 is TGTGCCTGGATCCGACAGGGGGCGGCAGATACGCAGTATTTT. Translation gives CAWIRQGAADTQYF. Together with reference TRBV30 and TRBJ2-3, the CDR3 gives the full variable domain: SQTIHQWPATLVQPVGSPLSLECTVEGTSNPNLYWYRQAAGRGLQLLFYSVGIGQISSEVPQNLSASRPQDRQFILSSKKLLLSDSGFYLCAWIRQGAADTQYFGPGTRLTVL.

This sequence joins TRBV12-3 or TRBV12-4 and TRBJ1-2, with no clear D. The CDR3 extends over 13 amino acids. Trimming removed 0 bases from V and 10 bases from J, with 12 bases in between. As DNA, the CDR3 is TGTGCCAGCAGTTTAGCGCTCGGGCATTTCTACACCTTC. This gives the protein CASSLALGHFYTF.

The chain links TRBV9 to TRBJ1-1, with D unclear. Germline CDR1 and CDR2: SGDLS and YYNGEE. There are 12 residues in the CDR3. V gave up 0 bases and J gave up 7 bases, with 7 bases separating them. CDR3 in amino acids: CASSVEGIEAFF. The CDR3 nucleotides are TGTGCCAGCAGCGTAGAAGGGATTGAAGCTTTCTTT.

The chain recombines TRBV7-3 with TRBJ1-6; D might be TRBD1 (5 bases). This CDR3 has 13 residues. Trimming stripped 5 bases from V and 9 bases from J, with 11 bases between. CDR1 and CDR2 from the germline V gene are SGHTA and FQGTGA. The CDR3 coding sequence is TGTGCCAGCAGCCAGGGACTCGGTTCACCCCTCCACTTT. This gives the protein CASSQGLGSPLHF.

The chain has TRBV11-3 and TRBJ1-6; a weak D match, TRBD1 (6 bases). In germline, CDR1 is SGHNT, CDR2 YENEEA. V lost 5 bases and J lost 5, with 13 bases in between. The CDR3 loop spans 15 amino acids. The CDR3 reads CASSQGGLDNSPLHF. As DNA, the CDR3 is TGTGCCAGCAGCCAAGGGGGACTTGATAATTCACCCCTCCACTTT. Drawing the rest from reference TRBV11-3 and TRBJ1-6, the complete variable domain is EAGVVQSPRYKIIEKKQPVAFWCNPISGHNTLYWYLQNLGQGPELLIRYENEEAVDDSQLPKDRFSAERLKGVDSTLKIQPAELGDSAVYLCASSQGGLDNSPLHFGNGTRLTVT.

The V call is TRBV9, the J call TRBJ2-7; possibly TRBD2 for D (6 bases). The CDR3 has 13 residues. Trimming took 0 bases from V and 5 from J, leaving 9 bases between them. Germline V gives CDR1 SGDLS, CDR2 YYNGEE. The CDR3 protein is CASSVGGVDEQYF. The CDR3 DNA reads TGTGCCAGCAGCGTAGGGGGGGTCGACGAGCAGTACTTC.

The CDR3 bases are TGTGCCAGCAGCTGGGACGAGAACACTGAAGCTTTCTTT. This gives the protein CASSWDENTEAFF. The genes are TRBV11-1 and TRBJ1-1; D perhaps matches TRBD1 (5 bases). This CDR3 is 13 amino acids long. V was cut by 4 bases and J by 1 base, with 7 bases left in between. The V gene's germline CDR1 is SGHAT and CDR2 FQDESV (reference sequence).

The rearrangement joins TRBV30 to TRBJ1-1, with TRBD1 matching 7 bases. CDR3 size: 13 residues. J lost 3 bases, V lost 5 bases, and 6 bases had no gene match. The germline CDR1 and CDR2 sequences are GTSNPN and SVGIG (reference sequence). This chain's CDR3 is CAWDRVSDTEAFF. The CDR3 DNA reads as TGTGCCTGGGACAGGGTGTCGGACACTGAAGCTTTCTTT.

The chain recombines TRBV10-3 with TRBJ1-1; 8 bases are shared with TRBD1. The germline CDR1 and CDR2 sequences are ENHRY and SYGVKD. The CDR3 length is 13 residues. V was pared by 4 bases and J by 4 bases, with 2 bases of the junction left unmatched. The DNA for the CDR3 is TGTGCCATCAGTGGGACAGGGACCACTGAAGCTTTCTTT. Translating gives CAISGTGTTEAFF.

The chain carries TRBV5-1 and TRBJ2-2, with no clear D. CDR3 size: 14 residues. Germline CDR1 is SGHRS and CDR2 is YFSETQ. V shed 0 bases and J shed 6 bases, with 9 bases lying between them. CDR3 residues: CASSLAPGPGELFF. Written as DNA, the CDR3 is TGCGCCAGCAGCTTGGCCCCAGGCCCCGGGGAGCTGTTTTTT.

V usage is TRBV7-3 and J usage is TRBJ2-1; TRBD2 aligns across 10 bases. Germline CDR1 is SGHTA and CDR2 is FQGTGA. The CDR3 loop spans 15 amino acids. V dropped 5 bases and J dropped 4; count of bases not matched to a gene: 5. DNA for the CDR3: TGTGCCAGCAGCCCTAGCGGGAGAGGGTACAATGAGCAGTTCTTC. It codes for CASSPSGRGYNEQFF.